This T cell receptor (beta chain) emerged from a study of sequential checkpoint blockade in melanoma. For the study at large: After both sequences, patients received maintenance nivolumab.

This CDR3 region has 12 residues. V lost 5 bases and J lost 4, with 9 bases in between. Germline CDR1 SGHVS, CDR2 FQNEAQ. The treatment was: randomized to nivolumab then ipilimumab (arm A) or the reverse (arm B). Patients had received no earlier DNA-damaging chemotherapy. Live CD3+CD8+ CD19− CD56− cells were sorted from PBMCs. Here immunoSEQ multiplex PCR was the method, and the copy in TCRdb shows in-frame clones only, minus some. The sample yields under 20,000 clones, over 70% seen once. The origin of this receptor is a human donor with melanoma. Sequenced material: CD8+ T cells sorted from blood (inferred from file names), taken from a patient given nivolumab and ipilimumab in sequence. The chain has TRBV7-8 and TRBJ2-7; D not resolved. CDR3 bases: TGTGCCAGCAGCCCACTTTCATACGAGCAGTACTTC. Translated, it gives CASSPLSYEQYF.